This is a list of T cell receptor beta chains from one sample in a study of beta chain features in type 1 diabetes. The table came from immunoSEQ multiplex PCR; TCRdb's copy has only in-frame clones and leaves some out. The data hold some 330,000 clones, with 9.5% to 11% observed a single time. Sequencing input: naive CD4+ T cells from blood. Every receptor here comes from a woman aged 25 to 39 in good health. CDR3s include the opening cysteine and the closing phenylalanine or tryptophan. The D gene is left open where the match is weak. A row's size may be missing; if present it is once, few, many or a size class.

D	size	V	J	DNA	CDR3
TRBD2	.	TRBV12-5	TRBJ2-3	TGTGCTAGTGGTTTGCAGGGACTAGCGGGCCCTAGCACAGATACGCAGTATTTT	CASGLQGLAGPSTDTQYF
TRBD1	.	TRBV5-1	TRBJ1-2	TGCGCCAGCAGCCCCAGCCTCGGACAGGGAGGCGGCTACACCTTC	CASSPSLGQGGGYTF
TRBD2	few	TRBV5-1	TRBJ2-3	TGCGCCAGCAGCTCGTCGACTAGCGGCACAGATACGCAGTATTTT	CASSSSTSGTDTQYF
TRBD1	few	TRBV5-1	TRBJ1-5	TGCGCCAGCAGCTTGGGGGGACAGATAAATCAGCCCCAGCATTTT	CASSLGGQINQPQHF
.	.	TRBV18	TRBJ2-2	TGTGCCAGCTCACGCTCAGTTTACGGGGAGCTGTTTTTT	CASSRSVYGELFF
TRBD2	.	TRBV27	TRBJ2-5	TGTGCCAGCAGTTTAGGGTCGGCGGGGGGGCGGGAGACCCAGTACTTC	CASSLGSAGGRETQYF
TRBD1	few	TRBV7-2	TRBJ2-1	TGTGCCAGCAGCTTAGCGGACAGGGAGCAGTTCTTC	CASSLADREQFF
TRBD1	.	TRBV11-2	TRBJ1-4	TGTGCCAGCAGCACAGGGACAGGGGGCTGGGAAAAACTGTTTTTT	CASSTGTGGWEKLFF
TRBD2	.	TRBV6-6	TRBJ2-7	TGTGCCAGCAGTAACTCCGGGACTAGCGGCTTCTACGAGCAGTACTTC	CASSNSGTSGFYEQYF
TRBD1	few	TRBV7-9	TRBJ2-7	TGTGCCAGCAGCTCGGGACAGGGCCCCGAGCAGTACTTC	CASSSGQGPEQYF
TRBD1	.	TRBV28	TRBJ2-2	TGTGCCAGCAGAGGGGACAGGGTAGCCCCCGGGGAGCTGTTTTTT	CASRGDRVAPGELFF